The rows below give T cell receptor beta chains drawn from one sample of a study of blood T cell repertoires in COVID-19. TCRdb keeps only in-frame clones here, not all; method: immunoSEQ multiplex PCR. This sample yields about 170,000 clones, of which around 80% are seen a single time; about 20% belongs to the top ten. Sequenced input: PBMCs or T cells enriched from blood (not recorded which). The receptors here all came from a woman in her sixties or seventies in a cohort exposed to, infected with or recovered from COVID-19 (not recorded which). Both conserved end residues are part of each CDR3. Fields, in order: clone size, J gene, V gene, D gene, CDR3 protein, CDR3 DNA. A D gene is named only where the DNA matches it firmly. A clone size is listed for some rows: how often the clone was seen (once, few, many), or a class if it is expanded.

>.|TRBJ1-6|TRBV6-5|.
CASSPYNSPLHF
TGTGCCAGCAGCCCATATAATTCACCCCTCCACTTT
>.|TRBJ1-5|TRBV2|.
CASARGGASNQPQHF
TGTGCCAGCGCCCGAGGGGGGGCCAGCAATCAGCCCCAGCATTTT
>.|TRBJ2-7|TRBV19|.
CASRRQGDFYEQYF
TGTGCCAGTCGTCGGCAGGGGGACTTCTACGAGCAGTACTTC
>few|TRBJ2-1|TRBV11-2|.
CASSRHNEQFF
TGTGCCAGCAGCCGTCACAATGAGCAGTTCTTC
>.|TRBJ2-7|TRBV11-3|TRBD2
CASSLLSGGSADEQYF
TGTGCCAGCAGCCTTCTCTCGGGAGGGAGCGCAGACGAGCAGTACTTC
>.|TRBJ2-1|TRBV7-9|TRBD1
CASSILRGHPYNEQFF
TGTGCCAGCAGCATCCTCAGGGGGCACCCCTACAATGAGCAGTTCTTC
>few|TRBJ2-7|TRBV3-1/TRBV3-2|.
CASSQAGAHEQYF
TGTGCCAGCAGCCAAGCAGGGGCCCACGAGCAGTACTTC
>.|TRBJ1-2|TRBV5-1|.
CASSFGRMDHYGYTF
TGCGCCAGCAGCTTCGGCAGGATGGATCACTATGGCTACACCTTC
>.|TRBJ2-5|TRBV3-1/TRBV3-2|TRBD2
CASSHLTREGGFQETQYF
TGTGCCAGCAGCCACCTAACGCGGGAGGGAGGTTTCCAAGAGACCCAGTACTTC
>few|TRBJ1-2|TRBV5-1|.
CASSLDRVLDGYTF
TGCGCCAGCAGCTTGGACAGGGTGTTGGATGGCTACACCTTC
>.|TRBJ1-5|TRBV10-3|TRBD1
CAISVTGGPNQPQHF
TGTGCCATCAGCGTTACAGGGGGCCCCAATCAGCCCCAGCATTTT
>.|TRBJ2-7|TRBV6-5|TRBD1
CASSRGQSPYEQYF
TGTGCCAGCAGCCGGGGACAGTCTCCCTACGAGCAGTACTTC
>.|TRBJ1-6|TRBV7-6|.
CASSLGPQSSYNSPLHF
TGTGCCAGCAGCTTAGGGCCGCAAAGCTCCTATAATTCACCCCTCCACTTT
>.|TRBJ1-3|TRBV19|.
CASSQQLRNTIYF
TGTGCCAGTAGTCAACAGTTGAGAAACACCATATATTTT
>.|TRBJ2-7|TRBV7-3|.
CASSSAASSGEQYF
TGTGCCAGCAGCTCCGCTGCGAGTTCGGGGGAGCAGTACTTC
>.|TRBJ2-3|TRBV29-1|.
CSVDGRGTDTQYF
TGCAGCGTTGATGGTAGAGGCACAGATACGCAGTATTTT
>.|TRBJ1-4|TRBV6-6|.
CASRLTAGTTNEKLFF
TGTGCCAGCAGGCTAACCGCGGGGACAACTAATGAAAAACTGTTTTTT
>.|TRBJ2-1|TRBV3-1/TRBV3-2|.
CASSQVTGVYNEQFF
TGTGCCAGCAGCCAAGTAACCGGGGTTTACAATGAGCAGTTCTTC
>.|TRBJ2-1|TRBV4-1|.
CASSQGLHNEQFF
TGCGCCAGCAGCCAAGGACTCCACAATGAGCAGTTCTTC
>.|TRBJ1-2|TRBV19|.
CASSIAIGAGYTF
TGTGCCAGTAGTATAGCGATTGGGGCTGGCTACACCTTC
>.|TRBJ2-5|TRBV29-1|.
CSVGAGTQVTQYF
TGCAGCGTTGGGGCCGGGACACAAGTGACCCAGTACTTC
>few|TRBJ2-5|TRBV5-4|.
CASSLRQAGTQYF
TGTGCCAGCAGCTTGCGGCAGGCAGGGACCCAGTACTTC
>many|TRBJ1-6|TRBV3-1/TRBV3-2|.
CASSHPGDSPLHF
TGTGCCAGCAGCCACCCGGGGGATTCACCCCTCCACTTT
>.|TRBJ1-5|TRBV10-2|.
CASSSIPLGQPQHF
TGCGCCAGCTCCAGTATCCCCTTGGGCCAGCCCCAGCATTTT
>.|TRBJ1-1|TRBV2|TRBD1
CASSFAGGTEAFF
TGTGCCAGCAGTTTTGCAGGGGGCACTGAAGCTTTCTTT
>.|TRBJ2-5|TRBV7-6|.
CASSPHGADRTIQETQYF
TGTGCCAGCAGCCCTCACGGGGCAGACAGGACCATCCAAGAGACCCAGTACTTC
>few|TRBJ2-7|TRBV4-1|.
CASSPGLDSYEQYF
TGCGCCAGCAGCCCCGGTTTAGACTCCTACGAGCAGTACTTC
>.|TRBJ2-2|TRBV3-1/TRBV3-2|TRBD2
CASSQEGTSGSHTGELFF
TGTGCCAGCAGCCAAGAGGGGACTAGCGGGAGTCATACCGGGGAGCTGTTTTTT
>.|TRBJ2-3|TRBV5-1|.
CASSPGSPSADTQYF
TGCGCCAGCAGCCCGGGGAGCCCCTCGGCAGATACGCAGTATTTT
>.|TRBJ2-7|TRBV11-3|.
CASSLGDVSSYEQYF
TGTGCCAGCAGCCTAGGCGATGTAAGCTCCTACGAGCAGTACTTC
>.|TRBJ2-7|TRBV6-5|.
CASKRGFGVDEQYF
TGTGCCAGTAAGAGGGGGTTTGGGGTGGACGAGCAGTACTTC
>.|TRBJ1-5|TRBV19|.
CASARGVQQPQHF
TGTGCCAGTGCCCGGGGGGTGCAGCAGCCCCAGCATTTT
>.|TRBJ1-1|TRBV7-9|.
CASSQTVAPIF
TGTGCCAGCAGCCAGACAGTTGCACCTATATTT
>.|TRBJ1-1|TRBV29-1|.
CSVEEQVNTEAFF
TGCAGCGTTGAAGAACAGGTTAACACTGAAGCTTTCTTT
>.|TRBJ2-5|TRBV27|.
CASSLSWGDQETQYF
TGTGCCAGCAGTTTATCGTGGGGAGATCAAGAGACCCAGTACTTC
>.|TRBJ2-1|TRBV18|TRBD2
CASSARGGNEQFF
TGTGCCAGCTCCGCCCGGGGGGGTAATGAGCAGTTCTTC
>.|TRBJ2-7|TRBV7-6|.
CASSQGSTPYEQYF
TGTGCCAGCAGCCAGGGGAGCACCCCCTACGAGCAGTACTTC
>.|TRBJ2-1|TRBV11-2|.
CASSLAVYNEQFF
TGTGCCAGCAGCTTAGCTGTGTACAATGAGCAGTTCTTC
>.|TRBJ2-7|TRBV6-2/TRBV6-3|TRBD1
CASSGQGYEQYF
TGTGCCAGCAGCGGACAGGGTTACGAGCAGTACTTC
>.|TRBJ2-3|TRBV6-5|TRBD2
CAVKTSGRTDTQYF
TGTGCCGTCAAAACTAGCGGCCGCACAGATACGCAGTATTTT